Listed below are T cell receptor beta chains from one sample, sequenced in a study of breast tumors, draining lymph nodes, adjacent tissues. TCRdb used MiXCR to reprocess the multiplex PCR reads, holding one entry per CDR3 protein. The table includes tens of thousands of distinct CDR3 sequences, roughly 41% detected once. Specimen: breast tumor tissue. The receptors were sampled from a female donor with breast cancer. Some clones in this sample may be carry-over from other donors' samples. CDR3s include the opening cysteine and the closing phenylalanine or tryptophan. D genes are given only for firm matches. Clone size appears in some rows only: once, few, many, or a class for an expanded clone.

>.|TRBJ1-2|TRBV28|TRBD1
TGTGCCAGCAGCGCCCCGACAGGGAAAGTGTGGTACACCTTC
CASSAPTGKVWYTF
>many|TRBJ1-1|TRBV29-1|.
TGCAGCGTCCCTAAGTGGGGGAACACTGAAGCTTTCTTT
CSVPKWGNTEAFF
>many|TRBJ1-6|TRBV2|.
TGTGCCAGCAGTGTTAAGCAGGGCTCACCCCTCCACTTT
CASSVKQGSPLHF
>once|TRBJ1-2|TRBV20-1|TRBD1
TGCAGTGCTAGACGGCAGGGGGAAATCTATGGCTACACCTTC
CSARRQGEIYGYTF
>many|TRBJ2-7|TRBV12-3/TRBV12-4|.
TGTGCCAGCAGTTTGTCCGCTATCGAGCAGTACTTC
CASSLSAIEQYF
>.|TRBJ2-5|TRBV20-1|TRBD2
TGCAGTGCTAGAGGACTAGCGGGAGCGGTGGAGACCCAGTACTTC
CSARGLAGAVETQYF
>many|TRBJ2-2|TRBV7-8|.
TGTGCCAGCAGCTTAGCACGCCGGACCGGGGAGCTGTTTTTT
CASSLARRTGELFF
>once|TRBJ1-5|TRBV12-3/TRBV12-4|.
TGTGCCAGCAGTTTTGGGGGGCCCCAGCATTTT
CASSFGGPQHF
>many|TRBJ2-2|TRBV5-5|TRBD1
TGTGCCAGCAGCTATCCCGGGACAGGCTACACCGGGGAGCTGTTTTTT
CASSYPGTGYTGELFF
>many|TRBJ2-1|TRBV11-2|TRBD1
TGTGCCAGCAGCTTCATCAGGGGGATGACCCCCTACAATGAGCAGTTCTTC
CASSFIRGMTPYNEQFF
>many|TRBJ2-2|TRBV5-1|.
TGCGCCAGCAGCCTGACGGGGCAGGTCACCGGGGAGCTGTTTTTT
CASSLTGQVTGELFF
>many|TRBJ2-2|TRBV19|.
TGTGCCAGTAGTATTTTCAGGGGAGAGGTCGGGGAGCTGTTTTTT
CASSIFRGEVGELFF
>many|TRBJ2-7|TRBV11-1|.
TGTGCCAGCAGCTTAGGGGACGCTCTTTTCTACGAGCAGTACTTC
CASSLGDALFYEQYF
>many|TRBJ2-3|TRBV29-1|.
TGCAGCGTTGCTGACAGGACAGATACGCAGTATTTT
CSVADRTDTQYF
>many|TRBJ2-1|TRBV29-1|.
TGCAGCGTTCCCGGGACGACCAACAATGAGCAGTTCTTC
CSVPGTTNNEQFF
>many|TRBJ1-2|TRBV7-8|TRBD1
TGTGCCAGCAGCGCAGGACAGGCCCAGAGGGGCTACACCTTC
CASSAGQAQRGYTF
>once|TRBJ1-1|TRBV7-9|.
TGTGCCAGCAGCCAACAACAGAACACTGAAGCTTCCTTT
CASSQQQNTEASF
>many|TRBJ2-7|TRBV5-1|.
TGCGCCAGCAGCTTGATTCCAGAATACGAGCAGTACTTC
CASSLIPEYEQYF